This TCR beta chain was recorded in a study of Ad26.COV2.S vaccination and SARS-CoV-2 variants. Study-wide findings and caveats: Placebo recipients showed lower spike-specific TCR breadth than vaccinees. Reports say spike-specific CD8+ and CD4+ T cell responses covered substantial breadth after vaccination. Analyses that measured TCR breadth and depth may have underestimated total T cell responses.

Treatment specified: some 20 received Ad26.COV2.S at low or high dose, single or two shots; 5 received placebo; per-sample allocation not given. It was on day 63 after the first vaccine or placebo injection that samples were taken. A note on this clone: The target antigen is unknown. The junction does not match germline at one end; this may be a read error.

The data were produced by immunoSEQ multiplex PCR, yet TCRdb's version contains in-frame clones alone and is incomplete. There are about 350,000 clones in the sample; 86% occur only once, and about 10% lies in the top ten. The germline V gene encodes CDR1 LGHDT and CDR2 YNNKEL (reference sequence). This CDR3 is 15 amino acids long. Sequencing was performed on peripheral blood, taken in a trial of Ad26.COV2.S vaccine versus placebo. This rearrangement joins TRBV3-1 (or the pseudogene TRBV3-2) to TRBJ2-7, with 8 positions matching TRBD2. The TCR comes from a person aged 18-60 years who received the Ad26.COV2.S COVID-19 vaccine or a placebo. CDR3 region: CANKDSTGGLYELYF. The DNA of the CDR3 is TGTGCCAACAAGGATTCAACGGGAGGGCTTTACGAGCTGTACTTC.